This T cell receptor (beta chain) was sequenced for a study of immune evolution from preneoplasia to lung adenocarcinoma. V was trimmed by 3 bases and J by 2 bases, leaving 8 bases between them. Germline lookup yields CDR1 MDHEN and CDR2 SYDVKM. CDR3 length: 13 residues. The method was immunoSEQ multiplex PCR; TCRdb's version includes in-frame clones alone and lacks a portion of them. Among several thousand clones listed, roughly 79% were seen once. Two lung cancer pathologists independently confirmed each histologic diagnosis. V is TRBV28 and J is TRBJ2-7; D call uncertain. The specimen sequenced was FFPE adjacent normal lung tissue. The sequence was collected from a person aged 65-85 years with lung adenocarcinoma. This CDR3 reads CASSFLGTYEQYF. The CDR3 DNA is TGTGCCAGCAGTTTCCTGGGGACCTACGAGCAGTACTTC.